A selection of T cell receptor beta chains follows, all from one sample in a study of cytomegalovirus exposure and HLA in healthy donors. Sequenced by immunoSEQ multiplex PCR; TCRdb stores in-frame clones only, minus some. The sample has 75,000 to 90,000 clones, 60% to 85% seen once; the top ten hold 22%. The sequenced sample was PBMCs. Receptors originate from a woman aged 35 to 49 in good health and CMV-seropositive. The CDR3 runs from the conserved cysteine through the conserved F or W. A D gene is named only where the DNA matches it firmly. Some rows have no size entry. The others give once, few or many, or a class for an expanded clone.

j_gene,d_gene,len,abundance,v_gene,CDR3aa,CDR3nt
TRBJ1-2,-,15,-,TRBV7-9,CASSAGQTGNYGYTF,TGTGCCAGCAGCGCCGGTCAGACAGGAAACTATGGCTACACCTTC
TRBJ2-7,TRBD2,15,-,TRBV2,CASKAGGTKAYEQYF,TGTGCCAGCAAAGCGGGAGGGACTAAGGCCTACGAGCAGTACTTC
TRBJ2-3,-,16,-,TRBV28,CASSSPRGASTDTQYF,TGTGCCAGCAGTTCACCACGCGGGGCTAGCACAGATACGCAGTATTTT
TRBJ1-2,TRBD1,15,once,TRBV29-1,CSVEQRDSLSDGYTF,TGCAGCGTTGAACAGAGGGACAGTTTAAGCGATGGCTACACCTTC
TRBJ2-1,-,14,-,TRBV30,CAWVTRASYNEQFF,TGTGCCTGGGTTACTAGGGCGTCCTACAATGAGCAGTTCTTC
TRBJ2-3,TRBD1,14,-,TRBV6-5,CASSEPGGADTQYF,TGTGCCAGCAGTGAACCAGGGGGCGCAGATACGCAGTATTTT
TRBJ1-5,TRBD1,16,-,TRBV28,CASSLGTGLGNQPQHF,TGTGCCAGCAGCCTGGGGACAGGGTTAGGAAATCAGCCCCAGCATTTT
TRBJ2-7,TRBD2,12,-,TRBV5-8,CANRRRGGEQYF,TGTGCCAACCGGAGGCGGGGAGGGGAGCAGTACTTC
TRBJ1-1,-,14,once,TRBV27,CASSPGWANTEAFF,TGTGCCAGCAGTCCTGGGTGGGCGAACACTGAAGCTTTCTTT
TRBJ1-1,-,11,-,TRBV29-1,CSVAGGIGAFF,TGCAGCGTCGCTGGGGGCATCGGGGCTTTCTTT
TRBJ2-5,-,13,-,TRBV30,CAGSGQTQETQYF,TGTGCCGGAAGTGGACAGACTCAAGAGACCCAGTACTTC
TRBJ1-3,-,12,few,TRBV29-1,CSAEASGNTIYF,TGCAGCGCTGAGGCTTCTGGAAACACCATATATTTT
TRBJ2-5,-,14,once,TRBV9,CASSPRAGRETQYF,TGTGCCAGCAGCCCTCGGGCCGGGAGAGAGACCCAGTACTTC
TRBJ2-2,-,16,-,TRBV25-1,CASSELLLAGTGELFF,TGTGCCAGCAGTGAATTACTCCTGGCGGGCACCGGGGAGCTGTTTTTT
TRBJ1-6,TRBD1,15,-,TRBV6-1,CASSEDSGGRSPLHF,TGTGCCAGCAGTGAAGATTCAGGGGGAAGGTCACCCCTCCACTTT
TRBJ1-4,-,15,-,TRBV7-9,CASSSRRGPSGKLFF,TGTGCCAGCAGCTCCCGACGGGGTCCATCGGGAAAACTGTTTTTT
TRBJ1-1,-,14,-,TRBV6-5,CASSLSTRNTEAFF,TGTGCCAGCAGTTTAAGTACCAGAAACACTGAAGCTTTCTTT
TRBJ2-5,TRBD2,13,-,TRBV29-1,CSVKAGGTGAQYF,TGCAGCGTTAAAGCGGGGGGAACCGGGGCCCAGTACTTC
TRBJ1-1,TRBD1,14,-,TRBV5-6,CASSLPDRDNEAFF,TGTGCCAGCAGCTTGCCCGACAGGGATAATGAAGCTTTCTTT
TRBJ2-1,-,16,-,TRBV25-1,CASSELRVQAGGEQFF,TGTGCCAGCAGTGAACTGCGGGTGCAGGCCGGAGGTGAGCAGTTCTTC
TRBJ2-1,TRBD1,14,-,TRBV5-6,CASSKDRGDNEQFF,TGTGCCAGCAGCAAGGACAGGGGAGACAATGAGCAGTTCTTC
TRBJ2-3,TRBD1,15,few,TRBV5-1,CASSSGTGVTDTQYF,TGCGCCAGCAGCTCAGGGACAGGGGTCACAGATACGCAGTATTTT
TRBJ1-2,-,14,-,TRBV29-1,CSVKPPADSYGYTF,TGCAGCGTGAAACCCCCAGCGGACTCCTATGGCTACACCTTC
TRBJ2-1,TRBD2,15,-,TRBV27,CASSPGTTPNNEQFF,TGTGCCAGCAGTCCCGGGACTACCCCTAACAATGAGCAGTTCTTC
TRBJ2-7,TRBD1,14,-,TRBV5-6,CASSFGTGLYEQYF,TGTGCCAGCAGCTTCGGGACAGGGCTTTACGAGCAGTACTTC
TRBJ2-4,TRBD1,18,-,TRBV2,CASLTGTGDEEDKNIQYF,TGTGCCAGTCTCACCGGGACAGGCGATGAAGAAGACAAAAACATTCAGTACTTC
TRBJ2-7,TRBD2,14,few,TRBV6-5,CASSRASGRNEQYF,TGTGCCAGCAGTAGGGCTAGCGGGAGAAACGAGCAGTACTTC
TRBJ2-2,-,13,-,TRBV28,CASRGRAWSELFF,TGTGCCAGCAGGGGCAGGGCCTGGTCGGAGCTGTTTTTT
TRBJ1-2,-,12,-,TRBV28,CASGFDSYGYTF,TGTGCCAGCGGCTTTGACAGCTATGGCTACACCTTC
TRBJ1-1,-,14,-,TRBV9,CASSVVRGNTEAFF,TGTGCCAGCAGCGTAGTGCGGGGGAACACTGAAGCTTTCTTT
TRBJ1-5,-,15,-,TRBV9,CASSVGEGRNQPQHF,TGTGCCAGCAGCGTAGGAGAGGGAAGGAATCAGCCCCAGCATTTT
TRBJ1-3,TRBD1,19,-,TRBV15,CATSRARDRGYYSGNTIYF,TGTGCCACCAGCAGAGCCCGGGACAGGGGATATTACTCTGGAAACACCATATATTTT
TRBJ2-2,-,16,-,TRBV7-9,CASSPTGTKNTGELFF,TGTGCCAGCAGCCCCACCGGGACAAAAAACACCGGGGAGCTGTTTTTT
TRBJ1-2,-,15,-,TRBV6-1,CASSEGQGMLYGYTF,TGTGCCAGCAGTGAAGGGCAGGGAATGCTATATGGCTACACCTTC
TRBJ1-2,TRBD1,16,few,TRBV7-9,CASSLTGQEANYGYTF,TGTGCCAGCAGCTTAACTGGACAGGAAGCAAACTATGGCTACACCTTC
TRBJ2-7,TRBD1,15,-,TRBV5-6,CASSLGGTGGYEQYF,TGTGCCAGCAGCTTGGGGGGGACAGGGGGCTACGAGCAGTACTTC
TRBJ2-7,-,15,-,TRBV25-1,CASSESAGSTYEQYF,TGTGCCAGCAGTGAATCGGCAGGGTCTACCTACGAGCAGTACTTC
TRBJ2-2,-,14,medium-sized,TRBV4-2,CASSQVQGAGELFF,TGTGCCAGCAGCCAAGTACAGGGCGCCGGGGAGCTGTTTTTT
TRBJ1-4,TRBD1,15,-,TRBV6-1,CASSGQGGTNEKLFF,TGTGCCAGCAGTGGACAGGGAGGAACTAATGAAAAACTGTTTTTT
TRBJ1-4,-,15,-,TRBV4-1,CASSQQTGTSGGLFF,TGCGCCAGCAGCCAACAAACAGGGACCTCCGGAGGACTGTTTTTT
TRBJ2-7,TRBD2,15,-,TRBV27,CASSSVREGHHEQYF,TGTGCCAGCAGTTCCGTTCGGGAGGGTCACCACGAGCAGTACTTC
TRBJ1-2,TRBD1,14,-,TRBV6-5,CASSYLGQGYGYTF,TGTGCCAGCAGTTACCTGGGACAGGGCTATGGCTACACCTTC
TRBJ2-7,TRBD2,15,once,TRBV7-2,CASSLMGLASYEQYF,TGTGCCAGCAGCTTGATGGGACTAGCGTCCTACGAGCAGTACTTC
TRBJ2-1,TRBD2,17,-,TRBV5-1,CASSLLTSGAPYNEQFF,TGCGCCAGCAGCCTTCTGACTAGCGGGGCCCCCTACAATGAGCAGTTCTTC
TRBJ2-7,-,14,-,TRBV27,CASSLDQGPYEQYF,TGTGCCAGCAGTTTAGACCAGGGCCCCTACGAGCAGTACTTC
TRBJ2-1,TRBD2,16,-,TRBV30,CAWSPQTSGLYNEQFF,TGTGCCTGGAGTCCCCAGACTAGCGGGCTTTACAATGAGCAGTTCTTC
TRBJ1-4,-,15,-,TRBV2,CASSEAGRGTEKLFF,TGTGCCAGCAGTGAGGCGGGCAGGGGAACTGAAAAACTGTTTTTT
TRBJ2-2,-,16,-,TRBV29-1,CSVSKGWPQGPGELFF,TGCAGCGTTTCAAAGGGTTGGCCCCAGGGGCCAGGGGAGCTGTTTTTT
TRBJ2-7,-,13,-,TRBV6-1,CASSERQTYEQYF,TGTGCCAGCAGTGAAAGACAGACCTACGAGCAGTACTTC
TRBJ2-7,-,11,-,TRBV29-1,CSGGGTNEQYF,TGCAGCGGAGGGGGTACTAACGAGCAGTACTTC
TRBJ1-5,-,17,-,TRBV25-1,CASSRPGGRYSNQPQHF,TGTGCCAGCAGCCGCCCGGGGGGAAGGTATAGCAATCAGCCCCAGCATTTT
TRBJ2-7,-,14,-,TRBV5-1,CASSLEPEGGEQYF,TGCGCCAGCAGCTTGGAACCGGAGGGTGGCGAGCAGTACTTC
TRBJ2-7,TRBD2,19,-,TRBV7-2,CASSLARTSVRVSSYEQYF,TGTGCCAGCAGCTTAGCCCGGACTAGCGTTCGCGTTAGCTCCTACGAGCAGTACTTC